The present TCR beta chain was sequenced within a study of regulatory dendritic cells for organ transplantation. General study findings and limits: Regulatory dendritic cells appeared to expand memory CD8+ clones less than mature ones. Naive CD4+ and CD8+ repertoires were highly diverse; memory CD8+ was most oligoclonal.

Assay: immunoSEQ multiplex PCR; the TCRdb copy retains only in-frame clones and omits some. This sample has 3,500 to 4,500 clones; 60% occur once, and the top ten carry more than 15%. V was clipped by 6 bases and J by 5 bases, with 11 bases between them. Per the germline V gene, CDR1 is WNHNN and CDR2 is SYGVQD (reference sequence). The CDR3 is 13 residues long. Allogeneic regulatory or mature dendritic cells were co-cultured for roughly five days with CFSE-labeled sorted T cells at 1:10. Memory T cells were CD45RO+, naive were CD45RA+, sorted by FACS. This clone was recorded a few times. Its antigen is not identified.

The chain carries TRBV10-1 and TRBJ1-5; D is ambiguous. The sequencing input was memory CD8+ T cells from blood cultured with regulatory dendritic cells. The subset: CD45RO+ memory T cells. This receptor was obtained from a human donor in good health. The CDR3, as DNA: TGCGCCAGCAGAATGAGGAAGGATCAGCCCCAGCATTTT. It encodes CASRMRKDQPQHF.